Reported below is one TCR beta chain. Original processing notes: By means of reference gene primer amplification, nucleated cell counts were estimated. Assay: immunoSEQ multiplex PCR; the TCRdb copy retains only in-frame clones and omits some. For V, J and clone size, that table is used; D and trimming come from the DNA. Among fewer than 65,000 clones, approximately 90% were seen once, and the ten largest hold about 7%. The data were taken from a study of blood T cell repertoires in COVID-19. Study overall: The study drew acute and convalescent COVID-19 samples from the United States, Italy and Spain. The cDNA or gDNA used as material had been derived from T cells, B-cell-depleted T cells, or PBMCs.

V lost 8 bases, J lost 10 bases, and 12 bases lay in between. This CDR3 is 12 amino acids long. CDR1 and CDR2 from the germline V gene are SNHLY and FYNNEI. The source of this sequence is a woman aged 55-69 years with active or convalescent COVID-19. The specimen sequenced was peripheral blood. The rearrangement joins TRBV2 to TRBJ1-6; D is unclear. The CDR3 reads CASALIESPLHF. The CDR3 nucleotides are TGTGCCAGCGCGTTAATTGAGTCACCCCTCCACTTT.